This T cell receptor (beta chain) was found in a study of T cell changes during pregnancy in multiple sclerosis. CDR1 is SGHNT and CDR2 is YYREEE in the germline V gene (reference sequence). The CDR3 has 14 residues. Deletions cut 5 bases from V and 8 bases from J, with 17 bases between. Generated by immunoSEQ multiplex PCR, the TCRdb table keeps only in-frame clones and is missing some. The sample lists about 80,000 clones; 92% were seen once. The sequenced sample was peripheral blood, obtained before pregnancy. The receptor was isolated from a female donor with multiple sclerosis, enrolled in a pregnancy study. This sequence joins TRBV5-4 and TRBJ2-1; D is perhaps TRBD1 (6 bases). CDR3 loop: CASSILQGIDEQFF. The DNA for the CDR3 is TGTGCCAGCAGTATACTCCAGGGGATCGATGAGCAGTTCTTC.